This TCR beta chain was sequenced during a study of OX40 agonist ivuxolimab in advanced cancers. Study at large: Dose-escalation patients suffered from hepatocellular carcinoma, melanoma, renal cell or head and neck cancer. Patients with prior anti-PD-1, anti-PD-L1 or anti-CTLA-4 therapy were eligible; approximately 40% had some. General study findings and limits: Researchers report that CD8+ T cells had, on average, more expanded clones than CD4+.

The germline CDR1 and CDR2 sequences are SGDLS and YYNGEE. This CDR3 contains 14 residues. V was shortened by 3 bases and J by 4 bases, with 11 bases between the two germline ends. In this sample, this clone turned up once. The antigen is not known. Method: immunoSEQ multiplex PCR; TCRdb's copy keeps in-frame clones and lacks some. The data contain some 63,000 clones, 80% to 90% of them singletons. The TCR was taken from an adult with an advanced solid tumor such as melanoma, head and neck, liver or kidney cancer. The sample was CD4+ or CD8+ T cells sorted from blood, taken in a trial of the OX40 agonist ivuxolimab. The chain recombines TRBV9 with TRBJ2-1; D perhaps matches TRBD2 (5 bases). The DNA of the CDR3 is TGTGCCAGCAGCGCCCCCGGGGTATACAATGAGCAGTTCTTC. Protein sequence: CASSAPGVYNEQFF.